The TCR beta chain described here comes from a study of blood T cells in healthy people across ages. Overall study context: The template switching approach captured approximately one barcoded beta molecule for every two T cells. Study conclusions and caveats: Without sorted subsets, naive and antigen-experienced compartments could not be conclusively compared.

Extracted total RNA amounted to at least 5.5 micrograms for each sample. The CDR3 consists of 15 residues. V was cut by 1 base and J by 1 base, with 11 bases left in between. The V gene's germline CDR1 is SGHRS and CDR2 YFSETQ. Concerning this clonotype itself: Its cognate antigen is unknown.

It was with a sample-barcoded 5' primer and a J-beta primer mix that a second PCR of roughly 6 to 12 cycles was run. Unique molecular identifiers of 12 random nucleotides labeled each cDNA. TCRdb reprocessed the 5' RACE reads with MiXCR, giving one entry per CDR3 protein. The data hold about 1.8 million distinct CDR3 sequences, with about 50% observed a single time. This TCR was sampled from a woman in her forties in good health. Source material: blood. The V and J genes are TRBV5-1 and TRBJ1-1; D is unresolved. CDR3 sequence (DNA): TGCGCCAGCAGCTTGTCGGGCCCTTCGAACACTGAAGCTTTCTTT. This gives the protein CASSLSGPSNTEAFF.